This T cell receptor (beta chain) was captured in a study of T cells after yellow fever vaccination. This clonotype was counted a few times. The germline gives CDR1 SGHAT, CDR2 FQNNGV. V was clipped by 3 bases and J by 2 bases, with 18 bases between them. The CDR3 is made up of 17 amino acids. TCR cDNA, made by 5'RACE template switching, carried an added universal primer site and UMIs. TCRdb passed the 5' RACE reads through MiXCR, listing each CDR3 protein once. The profile shows 170,000 or so distinct CDR3 sequences, about 6.2% of them singletons. This TCR came from a young man who received the YFV17D yellow fever vaccine. The chain links TRBV11-2 to TRBJ2-3; D is uncertain. The source material was CD4+ T cells sorted from PBMCs, sampled on the day of the first yellow fever vaccination. CDR3 sequence reads: CASSFALSSRNTDTQYF. The CDR3 nucleotides read TGTGCCAGCAGCTTCGCTCTGTCTAGTCGAAACACAGATACGCAGTATTTT.